This T cell receptor (beta chain) derives from a study of T-cell reconstitution after alpha-beta-depleted transplantation in children. This clonotype was counted many times. Library preparation (for TCRbeta) was performed with unique molecular identifiers. TCRdb re-derived calls from the PCR reads in MiXCR, one entry per CDR3 protein. The data hold about 200,000 distinct CDR3 sequences, with 6.3% observed a single time. The specimen comprised PBMCs, sampled before TCRalphabeta/CD19-depleted stem cell transplant. The receptor was derived from a girl less than two years old with combined immunodeficiency, due to receive a stem cell transplant.

In DNA form, the CDR3 reads TGTGCCATCAGTGAGGCTAGCGACGGCTACAATGAGCAGTTCTTC. This sequence encodes CAISEASDGYNEQFF. The chain uses TRBV10-3 and TRBJ2-1, with D tentatively TRBD2 (6 bases). Germline values: CDR1 ENHRY, CDR2 SYGVKD. V dropped 2 bases and J dropped 3 bases, with 11 bases sitting between them. The CDR3 covers 15 residues.